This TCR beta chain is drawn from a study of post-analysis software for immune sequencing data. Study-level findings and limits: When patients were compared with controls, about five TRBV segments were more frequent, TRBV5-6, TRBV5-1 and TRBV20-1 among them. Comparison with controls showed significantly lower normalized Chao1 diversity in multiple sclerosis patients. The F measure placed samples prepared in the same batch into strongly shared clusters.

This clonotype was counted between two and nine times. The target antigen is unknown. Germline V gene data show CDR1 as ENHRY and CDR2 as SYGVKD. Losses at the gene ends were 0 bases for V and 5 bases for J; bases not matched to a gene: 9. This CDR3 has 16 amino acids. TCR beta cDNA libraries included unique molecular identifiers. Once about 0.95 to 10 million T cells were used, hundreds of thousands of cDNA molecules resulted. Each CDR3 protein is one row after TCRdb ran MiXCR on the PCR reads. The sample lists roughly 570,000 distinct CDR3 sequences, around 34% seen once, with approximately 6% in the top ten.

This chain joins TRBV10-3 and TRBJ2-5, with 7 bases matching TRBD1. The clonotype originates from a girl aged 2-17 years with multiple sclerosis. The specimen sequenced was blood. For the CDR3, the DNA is TGTGCCATCAGTGAGTCCGTAGACAGGGCGCGGGAGACCCAGTACTTC. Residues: CAISESVDRARETQYF.